What follows are 13 T cell receptor beta chains derived from one specimen sequenced in a study of Tregs in tolerant kidney transplant recipients. Libraries were prepared by immunoSEQ multiplex PCR; TCRdb keeps only in-frame clonotypes and omits some of them. Among under 300,000 clones listed, more than 65% were seen once. The sample comprised CD4+ T cells from blood. Source of these receptors: a human donor in good health.

This chain joins TRBV5-1 and TRBJ2-1; 7 positions agree with TRBD1. Trimming took 0 bases from V and 5 from J; bases not matched to a gene: 2. Germline CDR1 is SGHRS and CDR2 is YFSETQ. CDR3 length: 14 residues. The CDR3 nucleotides are TGCGCCAGCAGCTTGGACACAGGGGACAATGAGCAGTTCTTC. Its translation is CASSLDTGDNEQFF.

J is TRBJ2-1 and V is TRBV28; the D is unclear. Germline V gene data show CDR1 as MDHEN and CDR2 as SYDVKM. The CDR3 is made up of 11 amino acids. V lost 2 bases, J lost 9 bases, and 5 bases lay in between. The CDR3 region has the DNA TGTGCCAGCAGTTTAGACGGTGAGCAGTTCTTC. Translated: CASSLDGEQFF. Combining the CDR3 with reference TRBV28 and TRBJ2-1 gives the whole variable domain DVKVTQSSRYLVKRTGEKVFLECVQDMDHENMFWYRQDPGLGLRLIYFSYDVKMKEKGDIPEGYSVSREKKERFSLILESASTNQTSMYLCASSLDGEQFFGPGTRLTVL.

This clone was recorded once. This chain connects TRBV5-8 to TRBJ2-7; 8 bases map to TRBD2. V shed 0 bases and J 6 bases; nucleotides not matched to a gene: 5. The CDR3 is 14 amino acids. Germline lookup yields CDR1 SGHTS and CDR2 YDEGEE. CDR3 sequence reads: CASSLAGGASEQYF. CDR3 DNA: TGTGCCAGCAGCTTGGCCGGGGGGGCCTCCGAGCAGTACTTC.

This clone has a single count. CDR3 sequence reads: CASSYVGRRNTEAFF. The CDR3 DNA reads TGTGCCAGCAGTTACGTCGGCAGGAGGAACACTGAAGCTTTCTTT. The rearrangement joins TRBV6-5 to TRBJ1-1, with D uncertain. CDR1 and CDR2 (germline): MNHEY, SVGAGI. CDR3 length: 15 residues. The V end was cut by 2 bases, the J end by 1 base, with 11 bases between.

The chain has TRBV10-3 and TRBJ2-5; 15 bases agree with TRBD2. Germline V gives CDR1 ENHRY, CDR2 SYGVKD. V dropped 7 bases and J dropped 2; count of bases not matched to a gene: 2. The CDR3 sequence is 15 residues long. The CDR3 DNA sequence: TGTGCCATCAAAGGGACTAGCGGGGGGCAAGAGACCCAGTACTTC. Translating gives CAIKGTSGGQETQYF.

The chain couples TRBV6-1 to TRBJ1-5; D is perhaps TRBD1 (6 bases). Germline V gene sequence: CDR1 MNHNS, CDR2 SASEGT. This CDR3 comprises 14 residues. V gave up 8 bases and J gave up 6 bases, with 17 bases separating them. CDR3 DNA: TGTGCCAGCCTCCGGCAGGGGTCGAGTCAGCCCCAGCATTTT. Translated: CASLRQGSSQPQHF.

The chain combines TRBV5-1 with TRBJ1-1; D perhaps matches TRBD1 (5 bases). The CDR3 is 15 residues long. The germline V and J ends were trimmed by 4 bases and 5 bases, with 18 bases remaining between them. Germline V gene sequence: CDR1 SGHRS, CDR2 YFSETQ. The CDR3 region is CASSDPGLGGTEAFF. The CDR3 DNA reads as TGCGCCAGCAGCGACCCGGGCCTCGGGGGGACTGAAGCTTTCTTT.

This chain joins TRBV19 and TRBJ1-1, with 7 bases lining up with TRBD1. CDR1 and CDR2 from the germline V gene are LNHDA and SQIVND (reference sequence). This CDR3 region has 18 residues. Trimming took 5 bases from V and 4 from J; bases not matched to a gene: 19. CDR3 protein: CASSAYRGMSRLRTEAFF. The DNA for the CDR3 is TGTGCCAGTAGTGCTTACAGGGGAATGTCGAGGTTGCGCACTGAAGCTTTCTTT.

The chain recombines TRBV5-6 with TRBJ2-3; 8 bases align to TRBD2. Germline V gene data show CDR1 as SGHDT and CDR2 as YYEEEE. J was trimmed by 6 bases and V by 4 bases; bases with no gene match: 10. CDR3 length: 15 amino acids. CDR3 sequence reads: CASSELAEYGDTQYF. CDR3 DNA: TGTGCCAGCAGCGAACTAGCGGAATATGGGGATACGCAGTATTTT.

This chain uses TRBV7-3 with TRBJ2-7; no reliable D call. CDR3 size: 13 residues. Trimming took 2 bases from V and 2 from J, leaving 7 bases between them. From germline, CDR1 is SGHTA and CDR2 FQGTGA. The DNA for the CDR3 is TGTGCCAGCAGCTTAGGCAGAACCTACGAGCAGTACTTC. Protein product: CASSLGRTYEQYF.

This clone was detected only once. The rearrangement uses TRBV11-2 and TRBJ2-3; D not resolved. Trimming left V 5 bases short and J 2 bases short, with 11 bases between. CDR3 size: 14 residues. The germline CDR1 and CDR2 sequences are SGHAT and FQNNGV. The chain's CDR3 is CASSLDPFTDTQYF. The CDR3 DNA reads TGTGCCAGCAGCCTGGACCCTTTCACAGATACGCAGTATTTT.

This chain joins TRBV18 and TRBJ2-2; no clear D gene. Germline CDR1 reads KGHSH; CDR2 reads LQKENI. This CDR3 region has 14 residues. Between the trimmed V and J ends, which lost 8 bases and 8 bases, there was a span of 18 bases. CDR3 sequence reads: CASGESFMAGELFF. The DNA for the CDR3 is TGTGCCAGCGGCGAGAGTTTTATGGCGGGGGAGCTGTTTTTT.

This clone has a single count. This rearrangement joins TRBV30 to TRBJ1-6, with TRBD1 identical over 11 bases. Unmatched junction bases numbered 20, after V lost 3 bases and J lost 7 bases. There are 20 residues in the CDR3. Per the germline V gene, CDR1 is GTSNPN and CDR2 is SVGIG (reference sequence). This CDR3 reads CAWRGTGRSWTGGRNSPLHF. The CDR3, as DNA: TGTGCCTGGAGAGGAACGGGGAGGAGTTGGACAGGGGGCCGGAATTCACCCCTCCACTTT.